A selection of T cell receptor beta chains follows, all from one sample in a study of a mutant IDH1 vaccine in newly diagnosed glioma. The antigens of these receptors remain unknown. Sequencing was performed with immunoSEQ multiplex PCR; in TCRdb, only in-frame clones are kept and a portion is missing. The sample records about 54,000 clones, approximately 80% being singletons. The input for sequencing was PBMCs, taken from a glioma patient whose treatment included an IDH1 peptide vaccine. The receptors here all came from a man under 40 with glioma. Both conserved end residues are part of each CDR3. The D gene is left open where the match is weak. Not every row has a clone size; where given, it reads once, few, many or a size class.

clone_size	v_call	d_call	j_call	cdr3_aa	cdr3_nt
NA	TRBV30	TRBD1	TRBJ1-4	CAWSPGQKNEKLFF	TGTGCCTGGAGCCCGGGACAGAAAAATGAAAAACTGTTTTTT
NA	TRBV5-4	NA	TRBJ1-4	CASSLARQGNEKLFF	TGTGCCAGCAGCTTGGCTCGGCAGGGGAACGAAAAACTGTTTTTT
NA	TRBV5-4	NA	TRBJ2-5	CASSLKSFDETQYF	TGTGCCAGCAGCTTGAAATCCTTTGACGAGACCCAGTACTTC
few	TRBV7-6	TRBD2	TRBJ2-5	CASSSTGLVGQETQYF	TGTGCCAGCAGCTCCACGGGACTAGTCGGCCAAGAGACCCAGTACTTC
NA	TRBV6-6	TRBD1	TRBJ2-7	CASSGQGQYEQYF	TGTGCCAGCAGTGGACAGGGTCAGTACGAGCAGTACTTC
once	TRBV5-6	NA	TRBJ1-1	CASSIQGGIGDTEAFF	TGTGCCAGCAGCATCCAGGGAGGTATCGGGGACACTGAAGCTTTCTTT
few	TRBV14	NA	TRBJ1-1	CASSQGLTGNTEAFF	TGTGCCAGCAGCCAAGGTCTAACCGGGAACACTGAAGCTTTCTTT
NA	TRBV7-2	TRBD2	TRBJ2-2	CASSSGGGALTGELFF	TGTGCCAGCAGCTCCGGCGGGGGGGCGCTCACCGGGGAGCTGTTTTTT
NA	TRBV29-1	NA	TRBJ2-7	CSVEDPVGRGGDEQYF	TGCAGCGTTGAAGATCCGGTTGGCAGGGGAGGCGACGAGCAGTACTTC
few	TRBV6-5	NA	TRBJ1-6	CASSYSVKVGNSPLHF	TGTGCCAGCAGTTACTCAGTTAAGGTGGGGAATTCACCCCTCCACTTT